The present entry profiles one T cell receptor beta chain with its context. The antigen remains undetermined. V lost 4 bases to trimming and J lost 6 bases, with 13 bases between them. Germline V gene data show CDR1 as SEHNR and CDR2 as FQNEAQ (reference sequence). The CDR3 contains 13 residues. As the library was built, unique molecular identifiers were attached to individual cDNA molecules. Per the authors' pipeline: A typical sample had approximately 93,000 TCRs, with about 23,224 to 750,000 overall. TCRdb recomputed calls from the RACE reads with MiXCR, one row per CDR3 protein. The V and J calls follow TCRdb's processing rather than the paper's. The repertoire holds about 160,000 distinct CDR3 sequences, with 25% to 30% as singletons. The entry originates in a study of human T cells and chemical hapten exposure. On the study more broadly: TCR yields per sample varied mostly from small pooled library volume differences. Study-wide results and caveats: No shift was seen in TCRs above 1 in 1000 frequency with DPC sensitization.

The sample's time point: patch test 3, about 24 weeks after DPC sensitization. Treatment: therapeutic diphenylcyclopropenone sensitization with weekly scalp DPC. This TCR was sampled from a woman aged 18-29 years with alopecia areata. Some clones in this sample may be carry-over from other donors' samples. J is TRBJ2-7 and V is TRBV7-9; D might be TRBD2 (6 bases). The input for sequencing was whole blood, taken in connection with sensitization to the hapten diphenylcyclopropenone (DPC). Written as DNA, the CDR3 is TGTGCCAGCAGCTGGGGTGGAGGGCCCGAGCAGTACTTC. Encoded protein: CASSWGGGPEQYF.